This T cell receptor (beta chain) appears in the sequencing data of a study of molecular identifiers for immune sequencing clone quantification. Study results and caveats: Jurkat TCR RNA spiked in from one cell (amid more than 850,000 naive cells) was reportedly detectable.

TCRdb reprocessed the PCR reads via MiXCR and lists one record per CDR3 protein. This sample has 90,000 or so distinct CDR3 sequences, with around a fifth found just once. This CDR3 contains 17 residues. Looked up from germline, CDR1 is SGHNT and CDR2 is YYREEE (reference sequence). Trimming removed 1 base from V and 6 bases from J; junction bases left unmatched: 11. Naive CD8 T cells underwent sorting with the CD8+CD4-CCR7+CD45RA+ definition. The sample holds many counts of this clonotype. Antigen: not known. Material for sequencing was naive CD8+ T cells from blood, with Jurkat cell RNA spiked in. Sample subset: FACS-sorted CD8+CD4-CCR7+CD45RA+ naive T cells. The chain couples TRBV5-4 to TRBJ2-1; TRBD2 aligns across 9 bases. The clonotype originates from a human donor in good health. Some libraries in this study had Jurkat cell RNA spiked in. The CDR3, as DNA: TGTGCCAGCAGCTTGTTAGTCGGCGGGGGGGAGGCCAATGAGCAGTTCTTC. This codes for CASSLLVGGGEANEQFF.